The 31 T cell receptor beta chains in this list originate from one sample, sequenced in a study of regulatory T cells in long-lasting Graves disease. According to the study, TCR beta libraries were built with iRepertoire HTBI primers and CDR3-region Arm-PCR. Each CDR3 protein gets one entry after TCRdb re-called the multiplex PCR reads with MiXCR. The sample includes 400,000 to 500,000 distinct CDR3 sequences, less than 25% of them seen just once. Time point: persistent/refractory GD, antithyroid drugs over 5 years with positive TRAb. Scientists built the TCR library using RNA that was extracted from PBMCs. The sequencing here drew on peripheral blood mononuclear cells (PBMCs), taken when the disease was refractory, from a patient treated with antithyroid drugs. The source is a female donor with Graves disease.

This clonotype was seen repeatedly, ten times or more. V usage is TRBV2 and J usage is TRBJ2-1; D is perhaps TRBD1 (5 bases). The CDR3 runs to 12 residues. With 4 bases removed from V and 10 bases from J, the gap between germline ends came to 11 bases. Germline-derived CDR1 and CDR2 are SNHLY and FYNNEI. The CDR3 reads CASSGNSGEQFF. CDR3 nucleotides: TGTGCCAGCAGTGGGAATTCAGGGGAGCAGTTCTTC.

This clonotype was counted only a few times. This sequence joins TRBV6-1 and TRBJ2-7; D gene uncertain. The CDR3 runs 13 residues. CDR1 and CDR2 from the germline V gene are MNHNS and SASEGT. Trimming shortened V by 6 bases and J by 6 bases, and 15 bases separated the two germline ends. The CDR3 coding sequence is TGTGCCAGCAGCCTACACCGCGGATCCGAGCAGTACTTC. Translating gives CASSLHRGSEQYF.

The chain is built from TRBV11-2 and TRBJ2-6; TRBD1 matches at 11 bases. J lost 0 bases, V lost 4 bases, and 8 bases had no gene match. Germline values: CDR1 SGHAT, CDR2 FQNNGV. The CDR3 has 19 amino acids. The CDR3 protein is CASSYFGTGGSSGANVLTF. The CDR3 nucleotides are TGTGCCAGCAGCTATTTCGGGACAGGGGGATCCTCTGGGGCCAACGTCCTGACTTTC.

In its sample, this clonotype was seen many times. The gene calls are TRBV7-3 and TRBJ1-1, with 12 bases aligning to TRBD1. V lost 5 bases to trimming and J lost 6 bases; unmatched junction nucleotides: 13. Germline-derived CDR1 and CDR2 are SGHTA and FQGTGA. The CDR3 sequence is 17 residues long. The CDR3 sequence: CASSDLGTGGGSAEAFF. CDR3 in DNA: TGTGCCAGCAGCGACCTCGGGACAGGGGGCGGATCGGCTGAAGCTTTCTTT. Looking up the rest from reference TRBV7-3 and TRBJ1-1 gives the full variable domain: GAGVSQTPSNKVTEKGKYVELRCDPISGHTALYWYRQSLGQGPEFLIYFQGTGAADDSGLPNDRFFAVRPEGSVSTLKIQRTERGDSAVYLCASSDLGTGGGSAEAFFGQGTRLTVV.

This clonotype showed up just a few times. This rearrangement joins TRBV27 to TRBJ2-7; 10 bases match TRBD2. V lost 2 bases to trimming and J lost 2 bases; unmatched junction nucleotides: 6. The germline gives CDR1 MNHEY, CDR2 SMNVEV (reference sequence). CDR3 length: 16 residues. The CDR3 region has the DNA TGTGCCAGCAGTTTAACCGGGACTAGCGTCCCCTACGAGCAGTACTTC. Its translation is CASSLTGTSVPYEQYF.

This clonotype was detected only a few times. In DNA form, the CDR3 reads TGCGCCAGCAGCTCCTTAACTAGCGGGATGTACGAGCAGTACTTC. This translates into CASSSLTSGMYEQYF. V usage is TRBV5-1 and J usage is TRBJ2-7; TRBD2 matches 10 bases. V shed 3 bases, J shed 4 bases, and the junction held 7 bases outside the gene matches. CDR3 length: 15 amino acids. Germline-derived CDR1 and CDR2 are SGHRS and YFSETQ.

This clonotype has only a few counts. The chain links TRBV14 to TRBJ2-4; D may correspond to TRBD1 or TRBD2 (6 bases each). Trimming took off 4 bases at V and 2 bases at J, with 18 bases between the two ends. Germline CDR1 is SGHDN and CDR2 is FVKESK. CDR3 length: 17 amino acids. The CDR3 reads CASSPKEGERTKNIQYF. The DNA of the CDR3 is TGTGCCAGCAGCCCCAAGGAGGGGGAGCGGACCAAAAACATTCAGTACTTC.

V is TRBV24-1 and J is TRBJ1-1, with a tentative D call TRBD1 (5 bases). The CDR3 runs 15 residues. The germline gives CDR1 KGHDR, CDR2 SFDVKD. The V end was cut by 0 bases, the J end by 1 base, with 8 bases between. The CDR3: CATSDLDRENTEAFF. The CDR3 coding sequence is TGTGCCACCAGTGATTTGGACAGAGAGAACACTGAAGCTTTCTTT.

As to this clonotype: One base away lies a much larger clone, so this may be a sequencing read error. The chain uses TRBV6-2 or TRBV6-3 and TRBJ1-5; D is undetermined. The germline CDR1 and CDR2 sequences are MNHEY and SVGEGT. With 5 bases removed from V and 3 bases from J, the gap between germline ends came to 14 bases. There are 15 residues in the CDR3. The CDR3 protein is CASSESRDNNQPQHF. CDR3 nucleotide sequence: TGTGCCAGCAGTGAGTCCCGGGATAACAATCAGCCCCAGCATTTT.

This clonotype was seen at least ten times. The chain joins TRBV2 to TRBJ2-7, with 12 bases identical to TRBD2. CDR1 SNHLY and CDR2 FYNNEI come from the germline V gene. The CDR3 sequence is 14 residues long. Unmatched junction bases numbered 8, after V lost 10 bases and J lost 4 bases. The CDR3 DNA reads as TGTGCCACCGCTTCTAGCGGGAGGGTTTACGAGCAGTACTTC. Translated, it gives CATASSGRVYEQYF.

This clonotype was seen a handful of times. V gene TRBV30 combines with J gene TRBJ2-2; 9 bases align to TRBD1. This CDR3 is 16 amino acids long. V was pared by 1 base and J by 1 base, with 4 bases of the junction left unmatched. Germline V gene data show CDR1 as GTSNPN and CDR2 as SVGIG (reference sequence). DNA of the CDR3: TGTGCCTGGAGTGCCCCGGGACAGGGGAACACCGGGGAGCTGTTTTTT. Amino acids: CAWSAPGQGNTGELFF.

The sample holds many counts of this clonotype. The chain uses TRBV7-9 and TRBJ1-5; D gene unclear. This CDR3 region has 12 residues. The V gene's germline CDR1 is SEHNR and CDR2 FQNEAQ (reference sequence). The V end was cut by 6 bases, the J end by 2 bases, with 5 bases between. The CDR3 coding sequence is TGTGCCAGCAGTTTGGGCAATCAGCCCCAGCATTTT. Its translation: CASSLGNQPQHF. Drawing the rest from reference TRBV7-9 and TRBJ1-5, the complete variable domain is DTGVSQNPRHKITKRGQNVTFRCDPISEHNRLYWYRQTLGQGPEFLTYFQNEAQLEKSRLLSDRFSAERPKGSFSTLEIQRTEQGDSAMYLCASSLGNQPQHFGDGTRLSIL.

This chain joins TRBV7-9 and TRBJ1-1; D not certain. V was trimmed by 1 base and J by 7 bases, leaving 7 bases between them. The CDR3 sequence is 12 residues long. Germline assignment: CDR1 SEHNR and CDR2 FQNEAQ (reference sequence). This CDR3 is CASSLESLEAFF. In DNA form, the CDR3 reads TGTGCCAGCAGCTTAGAGTCCCTTGAAGCTTTCTTT.

This clonotype was detected ten times or more. The chain combines TRBV2 with TRBJ1-2; TRBD1 might be the D (5 bases). Germline V gene data show CDR1 as SNHLY and CDR2 as FYNNEI. The CDR3 contains 12 residues. V gave up 8 bases and J gave up 3 bases, with 10 bases separating them. CDR3 amino acids: CASWDDYYGYTF. The CDR3 DNA reads TGTGCCAGCTGGGACGACTACTATGGCTACACCTTC.

This clonotype was seen a few times. The chain carries TRBV24-1 and TRBJ2-7; D is unresolved. This CDR3 is built from 13 residues. Trimming took off 2 bases at V and 3 bases at J, with 7 bases between the two ends. Germline assignment: CDR1 KGHDR and CDR2 SFDVKD. As DNA, the CDR3 is TGTGCCACCAGTGATTGGCGAAACTACGAGCAGTACTTC. It specifies CATSDWRNYEQYF.

The CDR3 protein is CASSPPGLAGGQTEQYF. The CDR3 bases are TGTGCCAGCTCACCACCCGGACTAGCGGGAGGGCAGACCGAGCAGTACTTC. This chain connects TRBV18 to TRBJ2-7, with 15 bases aligning to TRBD2. The junction had 6 bases not matched to a gene; V was cut back by 0 bases and J by 6 bases. Germline CDR1 reads KGHSH; CDR2 reads LQKENI. The CDR3 length is 17 residues. Combining the CDR3 with reference TRBV18 and TRBJ2-7 gives the whole variable domain NAGVMQNPRHLVRRRGQEARLRCSPMKGHSHVYWYRQLPEEGLKFMVYLQKENIIDESGMPKERFSAEFPKEGPSILRIQQVVRGDSAAYFCASSPPGLAGGQTEQYFGPGTRLTVT.

The sample holds many counts of this clonotype. The V and J genes are TRBV6-1 and TRBJ2-7, with 9 bases matching TRBD1. V was clipped by 7 bases and J by 5 bases; unmatched bases: 9. The germline CDR1 and CDR2 sequences are MNHNS and SASEGT. The CDR3 contains 14 residues. The CDR3 here is CASIFGTGMDEQYF. CDR3 DNA sequence: TGTGCCAGCATTTTCGGGACAGGGATGGACGAGCAGTACTTC.

This clonotype was found a few times. The rearrangement links TRBV7-2 to TRBJ1-3; D is unresolved. The CDR3 totals 15 residues. V lost 5 bases, J lost 2 bases, and 13 bases lay in between. Germline-derived CDR1 and CDR2 are SGHTA and FQGNSA. CDR3 in amino acids: CASSAEGFAGNTIYF. DNA of the CDR3: TGTGCCAGCAGCGCGGAGGGATTTGCTGGAAACACCATATATTTT.

This clonotype was observed at least ten times. The chain uses TRBV5-1 and TRBJ1-1, with D uncertain. From germline, CDR1 is SGHRS and CDR2 YFSETQ. V lost 0 bases, J lost 11 bases, and 11 bases lay in between. CDR3 size: 12 residues. The CDR3 region is CASSLEGGVAFF. The DNA for the CDR3 is TGCGCCAGCAGCTTGGAAGGCGGCGTCGCTTTCTTT.

This clonotype came up many times. The genes are TRBV7-2 and TRBJ1-2; TRBD1 aligns across 8 bases. The V gene's germline CDR1 is SGHTA and CDR2 FQGNSA. CDR3 length equals 17 residues. Trimming took 5 bases from V and 6 from J; bases not matched to a gene: 17. Here the CDR3 reads CASSPGGSGGIVNGYTF. The CDR3 DNA is TGTGCCAGCAGCCCGGGGGGGTCAGGGGGCATAGTAAATGGCTACACCTTC.

The genes are TRBV15 and TRBJ2-7; 7 bases align to TRBD1. Germline V gene sequence: CDR1 LNHNV, CDR2 YYDKDF (reference sequence). CDR3 size: 15 residues. The J segment lost 5 bases and the V segment lost 1 base, leaving 8 bases of the junction unmatched. The CDR3 region is CATSRGTRGIDEQYF. CDR3 nucleotide sequence: TGTGCCACCAGCAGAGGAACCAGGGGGATCGACGAGCAGTACTTC.

This clonotype was counted many times. This chain connects TRBV7-2 to TRBJ2-7, with D tentatively TRBD2 (6 bases). V lost 6 bases and J lost 7, with 19 bases in between. Germline V gene data show CDR1 as SGHTA and CDR2 as FQGNSA. The CDR3 runs to 14 residues. CDR3: CASRLGTGVFEQYF. CDR3 DNA sequence: TGTGCCAGCAGACTCGGAACGGGAGTATTTGAGCAGTACTTC.

This clonotype was seen ten or more times. This rearrangement joins TRBV6-2 or TRBV6-3 to TRBJ2-7; tentatively, D is TRBD2 (5 bases). The CDR3 contains 14 residues. Germline lookup yields CDR1 MNHEY and CDR2 SVGEGT. Trimming took off 6 bases at V and 0 bases at J, with 12 bases between the two ends. CDR3 protein: CASRRTGSSYEQYF. DNA for the CDR3: TGTGCCAGCAGGAGGACTGGGAGCTCCTACGAGCAGTACTTC.

This sequence joins TRBV4-1 and TRBJ1-2, with 8 bases aligning to TRBD1. J was trimmed by 8 bases and V by 0 bases; bases with no gene match: 8. CDR1 is MGHRA and CDR2 is YSYEKL in the germline V gene. This CDR3 is built from 15 residues. The CDR3 nucleotides read TGCGCCAGCAGCCAAGAAAGGACAGGGCGCCGCGGCTACACCTTC. This sequence encodes CASSQERTGRRGYTF.

This clonotype appeared a few times. The chain recombines TRBV24-1 with TRBJ1-5; D remains ambiguous. Germline CDR1 and CDR2: KGHDR and SFDVKD. The V end lost 3 bases, the J end lost 3 bases, and 8 bases lay between the germline ends. CDR3 size: 14 residues. Here the CDR3 DNA reads TGTGCCACCAGTGATATCCATACCAATCAGCCCCAGCATTTT. Translation gives CATSDIHTNQPQHF.

This clonotype was counted at least ten times. The chain is built from TRBV30 and TRBJ2-7, with D hard to call. Per the germline V gene, CDR1 is GTSNPN and CDR2 is SVGIG (reference sequence). The CDR3 runs to 13 residues. Trimming took 5 bases from V and 6 from J, leaving 17 bases between them. The CDR3 spells CAWGLTTAGEQYF. Here the CDR3 DNA reads TGTGCCTGGGGCCTCACCACGGCCGGCGAGCAGTACTTC.

The chain uses TRBV9 and TRBJ2-7; D is perhaps TRBD1 (5 bases). Per the germline V gene, CDR1 is SGDLS and CDR2 is YYNGEE. V lost 4 bases to trimming and J lost 6 bases, with 17 bases between them. This CDR3 region has 14 residues. The DNA for the CDR3 is TGTGCCAGCAGCATAGGGGTCCGATTTAGCGAGCAGTACTTC. Translating it yields CASSIGVRFSEQYF.

This clonotype was detected only a few times. The rearrangement uses TRBV6-1 and TRBJ2-7; 11 bases align to TRBD2. J gave up 2 bases and V 9 bases, and 3 bases lay outside the gene matches. The CDR3 consists of 13 residues. The germline V gene encodes CDR1 MNHNS and CDR2 SASEGT. Here the CDR3 reads CASSGRAPYEQYF. The CDR3 bases are TGTGCCAGTAGCGGGAGGGCCCCCTACGAGCAGTACTTC.

The chain is built from TRBV27 and TRBJ1-2, with D hard to call. Germline CDR1 reads MNHEY; CDR2 reads SMNVEV (reference sequence). The CDR3 totals 13 residues. Trimming removed 3 bases at V and 2 bases at J, with 7 bases between. This CDR3 is CASSFTRNYGYTF. The CDR3, as DNA: TGTGCCAGCAGTTTCACCAGAAACTATGGCTACACCTTC.

This chain joins TRBV6-2 or TRBV6-3 and TRBJ2-7; the D gene is possibly TRBD2 (6 bases). The CDR3 loop spans 13 amino acids. V lost 7 bases and J 6 bases, leaving 16 bases between the germline ends. From germline, CDR1 is MNHEY and CDR2 SVGEGT. The CDR3 loop is CASTPGDFSEQYF. Written as DNA, the CDR3 is TGTGCCAGCACCCCGGGAGATTTCTCCGAGCAGTACTTC.

In this sample, this clonotype turned up many times. The genes are TRBV20-1 and TRBJ1-6, with TRBD1 matching 8 bases. CDR3 size: 16 residues. The germline V gene has CDR1 DFQATT and CDR2 SNEGSKA (reference sequence). CDR3: CSPGPTTGTGGSPLHF. CDR3 nucleotide sequence: TGCAGCCCGGGACCTACCACCGGGACAGGCGGATCACCCCTCCACTTT.